What follows are 14 T cell receptor beta chains derived from one specimen sequenced in a study of T cells in localized non-small cell lung cancer. Only in-frame clones appear in the TCRdb table, and some are missing; sequencing was by immunoSEQ multiplex PCR. Here the sample spans tens of thousands of clones, around 73% being singletons. The sample consisted of peripheral blood, taken before any cancer treatment. These receptors originate from an older male donor with stage II squamous cell lung carcinoma.

The chain couples TRBV27 to TRBJ1-2; D not resolved. This CDR3 is 13 amino acids long. The ends were cut back, 2 bases at V and 4 bases at J, with 8 bases in the middle. Germline-derived CDR1 and CDR2 are MNHEY and SMNVEV (reference sequence). CDR3 coding DNA: TGTGCCAGCAGTTTAGCAGGAGCCTATGGCTACACCTTC. It yields the protein CASSLAGAYGYTF.

V is TRBV6-5 and J is TRBJ1-2, with D possibly being TRBD1 (6 bases). Trimming took 2 bases from V and 2 from J, leaving 15 bases between them. The CDR3 consists of 16 residues. Germline lookup yields CDR1 MNHEY and CDR2 SVGAGI. The CDR3 sequence is CASSYDRGGANYGYTF. CDR3 in DNA: TGTGCCAGCAGTTACGACCGGGGGGGCGCCAACTATGGCTACACCTTC.

This clone was detected a few times. The gene calls are TRBV5-5 and TRBJ2-2; perhaps TRBD2 as D (5 bases). The CDR3 extends over 17 amino acids. Germline loops: CDR1 SGHKS, CDR2 YYEKEE (reference sequence). The V end lost 4 bases, the J end lost 4 bases, and 20 bases lay between the germline ends. The chain's CDR3 is CASSPQPAGPPTGELFF. The DNA of the CDR3 is TGTGCCAGCAGCCCCCAGCCCGCGGGCCCCCCCACCGGGGAGCTGTTTTTT.

This clone was seen just once. The CDR3 region has the DNA TGTGCCAGCACTAGGAGGGGCCCCACTAATGAAAAACTGTTTTTT. It translates to CASTRRGPTNEKLFF. The chain has TRBV6-1 and TRBJ1-4; a weak D match, TRBD1 (5 bases). Trimming cost V 7 bases and J 2 bases, with 14 bases left between them. The CDR3 covers 15 residues. CDR1 and CDR2 (germline): MNHNS, SASEGT.

The chain couples TRBV2 to TRBJ1-3, with a weak D call TRBD1 (5 bases). V was trimmed by 7 bases and J by 9 bases, leaving 16 bases between them. CDR3 length: 13 residues. Germline CDR1 is SNHLY and CDR2 is FYNNEI. The CDR3 region is CASNGQGVGTIYF. The CDR3 region has the DNA TGTGCCAGCAACGGCCAGGGAGTCGGCACCATATATTTT.

This rearrangement joins TRBV12-5 to TRBJ2-7; the match to TRBD2 covers 7 bases. The length of the CDR3 is 19 residues. From germline, CDR1 is LGHNT and CDR2 FRNRAP. The J segment lost 4 bases and the V segment lost 1 base, leaving 19 bases of the junction unmatched. The CDR3 DNA follows: TGTGCTAGTGGTTTGGCTCCGATTTTGACGATTCGGGGGGAGTACGAGCAGTACTTC. This sequence encodes CASGLAPILTIRGEYEQYF.

The chain couples TRBV9 to TRBJ2-2; D is uncertain. This CDR3 comprises 12 residues. From germline, CDR1 is SGDLS and CDR2 YYNGEE. V gave up 0 bases and J gave up 5 bases, with 2 bases separating them. As DNA, the CDR3 is TGTGCCAGCAGCGTAGGGACCGGGGAGCTGTTTTTT. This sequence encodes CASSVGTGELFF.

The CDR3 nucleotides are TGTGCCAGCAAGGGGGACAGCGATGGCTACACCTTC. Residues: CASKGDSDGYTF. This sequence joins TRBV6-5 and TRBJ1-2; 7 nucleotides align to TRBD1. Germline values: CDR1 MNHEY, CDR2 SVGAGI. The length of the CDR3 is 12 residues. The V gene end was trimmed by 7 bases and the J gene end by 6 bases; junction bases not matched to a gene: 5.

This clone was recorded a few times. This chain connects TRBV5-6 to TRBJ1-2; TRBD1 might be the D (5 bases). CDR1 and CDR2 (germline): SGHDT, YYEEEE. V lost 3 bases to trimming and J lost 8 bases, with 17 bases between them. This CDR3 is 14 amino acids long. CDR3 region: CASSSGPGERGYTF. The DNA of the CDR3 is TGTGCCAGCAGCTCGGGACCCGGGGAGAGAGGCTACACCTTC.

This clone has more than one count but fewer than ten. The chain is built from TRBV7-3 and TRBJ2-5; maybe TRBD1 (5 bases). Deletions cut 5 bases from V and 6 bases from J, with 13 bases between. CDR3 length: 13 amino acids. The germline CDR1 and CDR2 sequences are SGHTA and FQGTGA. The CDR3 region has the DNA TGTGCCAGCAGCCTTGGGGCAGTGAAGACCCAGTACTTC. Its translation is CASSLGAVKTQYF.

This clone was observed a handful of times. At one of its ends the junction is not consistent with the germline gene, which may arise from a read error. The chain recombines TRBV5-4 with TRBJ1-3, with TRBD1 as a possible D gene (5 bases). The CDR3 loop spans 12 amino acids. The germline V gene has CDR1 SGHNT and CDR2 YYREEE (reference sequence). CDR3 DNA: TGTGCCAGCAGCTCCCAGGTTGAGGGGATGTCTTTT. Protein: CASSSQVEGMSF.

This clone is classed as large. This sequence joins TRBV27 and TRBJ2-7, with TRBD2 identical over 12 bases. The CDR3 length is 20 residues. Germline V gene sequence: CDR1 MNHEY, CDR2 SMNVEV (reference sequence). Trimming at V came to 4 bases and at J to 2 bases, leaving 18 bases not matched to a gene. CDR3 sequence (DNA): TGTGCCAGCAGTTGCGACCTGACTAGCGGGAGATCTCTTGCCCCCTACGAGCAGTACTTC. Translation: CASSCDLTSGRSLAPYEQYF.

The CDR3 sequence: CASSPRQGGRTDTQYF. DNA of the CDR3: TGTGCCAGCTCACCACGGCAGGGGGGCCGGACAGATACGCAGTATTTT. The chain employs TRBV18 and TRBJ2-3, with TRBD1 as a possible D gene (7 bases). Germline values: CDR1 KGHSH, CDR2 LQKENI. Trimming removed 1 base from V and 3 bases from J, with 14 bases in between. This CDR3 comprises 16 residues.

The chain is built from TRBV5-1 and TRBJ2-1; 9 positions match TRBD2. Trimming cost V 4 bases and J 6 bases; bases outside gene matches: 8. The CDR3 runs 15 residues. The germline gives CDR1 SGHRS, CDR2 YFSETQ. In nucleotides, the CDR3 is TGCGCCAGCAGCATGGGAGCGGGGGGTGGCAATGAGCAGTTCTTC. Its protein is CASSMGAGGGNEQFF.